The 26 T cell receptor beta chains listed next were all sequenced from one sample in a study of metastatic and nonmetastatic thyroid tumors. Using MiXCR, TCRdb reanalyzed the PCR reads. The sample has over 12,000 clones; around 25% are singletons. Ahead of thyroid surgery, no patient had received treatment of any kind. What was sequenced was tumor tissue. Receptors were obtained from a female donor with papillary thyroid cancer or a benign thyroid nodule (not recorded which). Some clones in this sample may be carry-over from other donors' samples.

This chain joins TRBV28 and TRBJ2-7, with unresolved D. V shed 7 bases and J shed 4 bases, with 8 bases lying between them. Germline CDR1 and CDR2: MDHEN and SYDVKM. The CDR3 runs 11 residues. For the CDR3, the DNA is TGTGCCAGCATTTATCGATACGAGCAGTACTTC. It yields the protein CASIYRYEQYF.

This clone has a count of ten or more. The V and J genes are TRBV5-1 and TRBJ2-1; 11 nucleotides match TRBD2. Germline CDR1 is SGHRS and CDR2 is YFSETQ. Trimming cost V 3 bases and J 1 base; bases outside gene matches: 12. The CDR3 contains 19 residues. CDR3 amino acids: CASSSGRLAGGRSYNEQFF. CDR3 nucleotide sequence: TGCGCCAGCAGCTCGGGAAGGCTAGCGGGAGGTCGGTCCTACAATGAGCAGTTCTTC.

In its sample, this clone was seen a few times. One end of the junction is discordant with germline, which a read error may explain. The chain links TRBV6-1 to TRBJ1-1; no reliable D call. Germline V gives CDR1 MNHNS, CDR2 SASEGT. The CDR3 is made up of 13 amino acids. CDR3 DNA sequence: TGTGCCAGCAGGGGTGCCCTGAACACTGAATCTTTCTTT. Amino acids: CASRGALNTESFF.

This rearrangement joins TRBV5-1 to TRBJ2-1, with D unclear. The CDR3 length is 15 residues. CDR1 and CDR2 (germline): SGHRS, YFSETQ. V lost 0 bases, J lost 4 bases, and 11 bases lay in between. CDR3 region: CASSLVVAWYNEQFF. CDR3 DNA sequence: TGCGCCAGCAGCTTGGTGGTAGCTTGGTACAATGAGCAGTTCTTC.

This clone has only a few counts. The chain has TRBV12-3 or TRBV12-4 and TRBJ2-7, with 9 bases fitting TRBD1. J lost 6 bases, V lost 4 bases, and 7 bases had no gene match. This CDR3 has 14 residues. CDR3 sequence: CASSSQGALGEQYF. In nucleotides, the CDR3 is TGTGCCAGCAGTTCACAGGGGGCTCTGGGCGAGCAGTACTTC.

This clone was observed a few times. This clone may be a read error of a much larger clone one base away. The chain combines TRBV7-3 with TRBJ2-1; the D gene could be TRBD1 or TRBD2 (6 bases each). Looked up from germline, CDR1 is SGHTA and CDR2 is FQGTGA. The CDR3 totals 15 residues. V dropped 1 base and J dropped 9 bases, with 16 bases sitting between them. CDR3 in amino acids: CASSLNREGGSEQFF. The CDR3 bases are TGTGCCAGCAGCTTAAACCGTGAAGGGGGGAGTGAGCAGTTCTTC.

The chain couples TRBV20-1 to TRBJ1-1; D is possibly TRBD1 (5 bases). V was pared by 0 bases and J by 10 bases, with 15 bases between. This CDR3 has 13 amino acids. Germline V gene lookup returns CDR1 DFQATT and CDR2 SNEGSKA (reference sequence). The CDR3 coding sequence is TGCAGTGCTAGAGATACGGGACCAGCCCGAGCTTTCTTT. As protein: CSARDTGPARAFF.

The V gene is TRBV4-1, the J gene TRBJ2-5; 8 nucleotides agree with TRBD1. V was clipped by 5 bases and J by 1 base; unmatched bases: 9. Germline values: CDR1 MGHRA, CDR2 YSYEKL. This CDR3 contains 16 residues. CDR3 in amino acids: CASSTGTGFSQETQYF. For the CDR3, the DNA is TGCGCCAGCAGCACCGGGACAGGTTTTTCCCAAGAGACCCAGTACTTC.

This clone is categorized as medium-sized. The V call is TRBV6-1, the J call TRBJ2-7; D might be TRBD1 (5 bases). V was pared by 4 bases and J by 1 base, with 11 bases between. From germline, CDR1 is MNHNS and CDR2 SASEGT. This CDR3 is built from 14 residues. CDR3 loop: CASSVNRISYEQYF. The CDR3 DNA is TGTGCCAGCAGTGTTAACAGGATATCCTACGAGCAGTACTTC.

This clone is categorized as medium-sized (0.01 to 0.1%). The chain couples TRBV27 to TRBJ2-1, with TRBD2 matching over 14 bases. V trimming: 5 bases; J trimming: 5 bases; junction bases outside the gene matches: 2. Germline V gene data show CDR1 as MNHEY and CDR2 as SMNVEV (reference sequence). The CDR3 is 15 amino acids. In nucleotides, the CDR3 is TGTGCCAGCAGTCCGGGACTAGCGGGGGACAATGAGCAGTTCTTC. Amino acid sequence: CASSPGLAGDNEQFF.

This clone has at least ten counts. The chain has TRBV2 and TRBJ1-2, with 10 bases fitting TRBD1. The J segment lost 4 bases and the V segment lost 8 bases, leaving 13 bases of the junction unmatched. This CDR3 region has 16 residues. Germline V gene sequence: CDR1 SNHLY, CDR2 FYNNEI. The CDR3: CASHATWTGGAYGYTF. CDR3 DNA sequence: TGTGCCAGCCATGCTACTTGGACAGGGGGGGCCTATGGCTACACCTTC.

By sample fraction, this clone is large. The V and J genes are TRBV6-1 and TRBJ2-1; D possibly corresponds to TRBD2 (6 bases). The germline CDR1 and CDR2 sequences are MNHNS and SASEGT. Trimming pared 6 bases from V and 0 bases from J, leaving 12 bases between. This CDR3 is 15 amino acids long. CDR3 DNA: TGTGCCAGCAGCCGGGAGTCTGGCTCCTACAATGAGCAGTTCTTC. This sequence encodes CASSRESGSYNEQFF.

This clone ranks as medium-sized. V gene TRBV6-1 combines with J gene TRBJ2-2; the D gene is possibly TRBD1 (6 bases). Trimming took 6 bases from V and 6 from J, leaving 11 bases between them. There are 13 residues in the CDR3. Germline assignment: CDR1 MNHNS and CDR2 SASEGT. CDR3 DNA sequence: TGTGCCAGCAGGACAGGTGCGGCCGGGGAGCTGTTTTTT. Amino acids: CASRTGAAGELFF.

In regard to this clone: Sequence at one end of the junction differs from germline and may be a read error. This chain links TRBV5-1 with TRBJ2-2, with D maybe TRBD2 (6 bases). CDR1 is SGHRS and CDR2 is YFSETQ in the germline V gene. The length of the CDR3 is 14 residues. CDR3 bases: TGCGCCGGCAGCTTGCAACTAGCTCACTGGGAGCTGTTTTTT. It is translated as CAGSLQLAHWELFF.

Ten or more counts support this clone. CDR3 sequence: CASTKLTGARTSTDTQYF. The CDR3 DNA reads TGTGCCAGCACCAAACTAACAGGGGCGAGAACTAGCACAGATACGCAGTATTTT. The chain has TRBV11-3 and TRBJ2-3, with 7 bases aligning to TRBD1. J was trimmed by 0 bases and V by 7 bases; bases with no gene match: 16. In germline, CDR1 is SGHNT, CDR2 YENEEA. This CDR3 comprises 18 residues.

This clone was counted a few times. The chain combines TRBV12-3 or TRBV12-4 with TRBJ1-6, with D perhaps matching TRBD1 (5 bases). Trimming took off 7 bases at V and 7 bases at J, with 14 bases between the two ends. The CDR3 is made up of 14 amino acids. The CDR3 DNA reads TGTGCCAGCACCCTCGGGGCGGGGAATTCACCCCTCCACTTT. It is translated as CASTLGAGNSPLHF.

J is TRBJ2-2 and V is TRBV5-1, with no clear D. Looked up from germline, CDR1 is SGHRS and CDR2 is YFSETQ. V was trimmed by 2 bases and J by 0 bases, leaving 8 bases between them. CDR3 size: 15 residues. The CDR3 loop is CASSFMGPNTGELFF. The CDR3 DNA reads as TGCGCCAGCAGCTTTATGGGCCCGAACACCGGGGAGCTGTTTTTT.

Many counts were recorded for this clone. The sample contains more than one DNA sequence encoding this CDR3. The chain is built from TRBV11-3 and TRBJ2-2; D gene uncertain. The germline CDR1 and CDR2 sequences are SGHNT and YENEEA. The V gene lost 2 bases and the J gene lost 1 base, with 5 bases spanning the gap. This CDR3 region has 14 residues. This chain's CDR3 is CASSLRGNTGELFF. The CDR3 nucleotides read TGTGCCAGCAGCTTACGCGGGAACACCGGGGAGCTGTTTTTT.

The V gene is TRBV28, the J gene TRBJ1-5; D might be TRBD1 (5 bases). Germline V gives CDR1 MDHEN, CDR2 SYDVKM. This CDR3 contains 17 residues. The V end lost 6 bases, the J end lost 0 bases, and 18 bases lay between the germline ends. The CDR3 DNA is TGTGCCAGCAGCCTCACCGCCGGGGCATATAGCAATCAGCCCCAGCATTTT. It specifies CASSLTAGAYSNQPQHF.

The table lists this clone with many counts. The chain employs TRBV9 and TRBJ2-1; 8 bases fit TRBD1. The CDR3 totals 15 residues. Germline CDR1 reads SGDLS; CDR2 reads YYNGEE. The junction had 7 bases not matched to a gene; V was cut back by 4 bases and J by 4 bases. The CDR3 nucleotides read TGTGCCAGCAGCACAGGACAGGGCGTGTACAATGAGCAGTTCTTC. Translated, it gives CASSTGQGVYNEQFF.

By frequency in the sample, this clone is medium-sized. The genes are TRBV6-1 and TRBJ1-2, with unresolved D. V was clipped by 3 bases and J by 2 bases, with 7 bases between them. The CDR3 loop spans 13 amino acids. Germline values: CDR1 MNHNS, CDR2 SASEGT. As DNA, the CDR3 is TGTGCCAGCAGTGAGACGGGGAACTATGGCTACACCTTC. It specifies CASSETGNYGYTF.

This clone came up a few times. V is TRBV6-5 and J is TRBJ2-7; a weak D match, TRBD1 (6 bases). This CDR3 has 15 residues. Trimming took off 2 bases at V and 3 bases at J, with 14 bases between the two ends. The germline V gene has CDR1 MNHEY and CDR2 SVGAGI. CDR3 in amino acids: CASSYASGQVYEQYF. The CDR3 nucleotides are TGTGCCAGCAGTTACGCCTCGGGACAAGTCTACGAGCAGTACTTC.

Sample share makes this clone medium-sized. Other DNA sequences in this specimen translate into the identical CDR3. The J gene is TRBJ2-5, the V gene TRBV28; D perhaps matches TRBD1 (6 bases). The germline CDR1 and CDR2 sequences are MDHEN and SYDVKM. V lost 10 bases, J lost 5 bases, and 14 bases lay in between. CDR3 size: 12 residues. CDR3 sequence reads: CATRGGSETQYF. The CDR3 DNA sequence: TGTGCCACCCGAGGGGGATCGGAGACCCAGTACTTC.

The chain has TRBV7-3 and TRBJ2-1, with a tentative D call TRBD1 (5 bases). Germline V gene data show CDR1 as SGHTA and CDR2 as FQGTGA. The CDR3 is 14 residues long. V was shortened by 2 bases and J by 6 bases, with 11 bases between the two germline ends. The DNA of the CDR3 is TGTGCCAGCAGCTTATCAGGGCCTTCCAATGAGCAGTTCTTC. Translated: CASSLSGPSNEQFF.

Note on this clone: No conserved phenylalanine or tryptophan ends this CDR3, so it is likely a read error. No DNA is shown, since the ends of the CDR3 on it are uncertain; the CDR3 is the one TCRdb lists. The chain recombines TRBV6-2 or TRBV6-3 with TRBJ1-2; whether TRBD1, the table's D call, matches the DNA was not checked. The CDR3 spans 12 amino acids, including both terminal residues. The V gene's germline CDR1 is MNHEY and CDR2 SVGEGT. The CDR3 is CASRWGAYGYTL.

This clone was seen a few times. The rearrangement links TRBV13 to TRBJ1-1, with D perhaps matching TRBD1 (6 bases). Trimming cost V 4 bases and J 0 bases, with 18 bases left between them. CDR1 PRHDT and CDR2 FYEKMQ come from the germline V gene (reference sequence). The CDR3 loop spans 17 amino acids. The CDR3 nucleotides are TGTGCCAGCAGCTCGTTCCGGGACAAGGGAGTGAACACTGAAGCTTTCTTT. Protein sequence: CASSSFRDKGVNTEAFF. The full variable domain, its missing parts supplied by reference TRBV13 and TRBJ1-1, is AAGVIQSPRHLIKEKRETATLKCYPIPRHDTVYWYQQGPGQDPQFLISFYEKMQSDKGSIPDRFSAQQFSDYHSELNMSSLELGDSALYFCASSSFRDKGVNTEAFFGQGTRLTVV.